This entry is about one TCR beta chain. The sample belongs to a study of blood T cell repertoires in COVID-19. Study background: From the United States, Italy and Spain came samples of acute and convalescent COVID-19. PBMCs, B-cell-depleted T cells, or T cells were the source of the cDNA or gDNA that made up the material.

Source study methods: Reference gene primer amplification in the assay estimated nucleated cell counts. The table came from immunoSEQ multiplex PCR; TCRdb's copy has only in-frame clones and leaves some out. That table is the source of V, J and clone size, and D and trimming were worked out from the DNA. The table has 150,000 to 200,000 clones, about four fifths seen once. Looked up from germline, CDR1 is MDHEN and CDR2 is SYDVKM. This CDR3 has 14 residues. V lost 7 bases, J lost 1 base, and 6 bases stayed unmatched. The material sequenced was peripheral blood. This chain connects TRBV28 to TRBJ1-1; 7 bases are a match to TRBD1. The source is a man in his 60s with active or convalescent COVID-19. CDR3 sequence: CASTRQGPNTEAFF. CDR3 in DNA: TGTGCCAGCACCCGACAGGGTCCGAACACTGAAGCTTTCTTT.